The 6 T cell receptor beta chains presented below share a single source sample, sequenced in a study of spatial heterogeneity in lung cancer. TCRdb re-derived calls from the 5' RACE reads in MiXCR, one entry per CDR3 protein. The sample contains about 24,000 distinct CDR3 sequences, about 3.3% of which appear only once. Sample time point: sample taken at primary tumor resection. Extraction of whole RNA from tumor, nontumor lung or frozen PBMC preceded unsorted sequencing. The sequences come from PBMCs, collected at surgery. These receptor sequences come from a female donor with early-stage non-small cell lung cancer.

This clonotype was seen ten or more times. The V gene is TRBV6-5, the J gene TRBJ2-1, with 12 bases identical to TRBD2. Trimming removed 10 bases from V and 2 bases from J; junction bases left unmatched: 12. The CDR3 is 17 residues long. The V gene's germline CDR1 is MNHEY and CDR2 SVGAGI. CDR3 residues: CATKGVLAGGTYNEQFF. The CDR3 coding sequence is TGTGCCACCAAAGGGGTCCTAGCGGGAGGGACCTACAATGAGCAGTTCTTC.

In its sample, this clonotype was seen a few times. V usage is TRBV28 and J usage is TRBJ1-4; D not certain. The CDR3 is made up of 13 amino acids. V was trimmed by 3 bases and J by 11 bases, leaving 13 bases between them. CDR1 and CDR2 from the germline V gene are MDHEN and SYDVKM. As DNA, the CDR3 is TGTGCCAGCAGTTTTGGCGGGATTCGGAAACTGTTTTTT. It specifies CASSFGGIRKLFF.

The table lists this clonotype with many counts. The rearrangement joins TRBV10-3 to TRBJ2-2, with D tentatively TRBD2 (5 bases). The CDR3 covers 13 residues. Germline V gene sequence: CDR1 ENHRY, CDR2 SYGVKD. The V and J ends lost 8 bases and 1 base respectively, with 8 bases between them. The CDR3 DNA reads TGTGCCATCGAGGGTCAGAACACCGGGGAGCTGTTTTTT. Residues: CAIEGQNTGELFF.

This clonotype has ten or more counts. V is TRBV3-1 and J is TRBJ1-3, with 7 bases fitting TRBD1. The V and J ends lost 2 bases and 2 bases, in that order; junction bases with no gene match: 3. CDR1 is LGHDT, CDR2 YNNKEL, per germline (reference sequence). There are 15 residues in the CDR3. CDR3 sequence: CASSQPGTAGNTIYF. CDR3 nucleotides: TGTGCCAGCAGCCAACCGGGGACAGCTGGAAACACCATATATTTT.

This clonotype was counted at least ten times. The V gene is TRBV7-2, the J gene TRBJ2-1; D perhaps matches TRBD2 (5 bases). Germline assignment: CDR1 SGHTA and CDR2 FQGNSA. The V gene lost 1 base and the J gene lost 3 bases, with 7 bases spanning the gap. The CDR3 has 14 residues. The CDR3 bases are TGTGCCAGCAGCTTAGGGACTGTCTACAATGAGCAGTTCTTC. Translated: CASSLGTVYNEQFF.

This clonotype was recorded at least ten times. The V gene is TRBV2, the J gene TRBJ2-2, with TRBD2 matching over 8 bases. This CDR3 contains 16 residues. J lost 0 bases, V lost 4 bases, and 4 bases had no gene match. Germline assignment: CDR1 SNHLY and CDR2 FYNNEI. Here the CDR3 DNA reads TGTGCCAGCAGTGCTGGACTAGCAGCGAACACCGGGGAGCTGTTTTTT. It encodes CASSAGLAANTGELFF.